This is a list of T cell receptor beta chains from one sample in a study of neoadjuvant nivolumab and ipilimumab in lung cancer. Assay: immunoSEQ multiplex PCR; the TCRdb copy retains only in-frame clones and omits some. The sample lists about 38,000 clones; approximately 89% were seen once. The sample in question was peripheral blood, obtained before neoadjuvant nivolumab, alone or with ipilimumab. These receptors were taken from an adult with non-small cell lung cancer. Both conserved end residues are trimmed from each CDR3. Fields, in order: V gene, J gene, CDR3 protein.

v_call: TRBV7-9; j_call: TRBJ2-1; cdr3_aa: ASSLLPGHSYNEQF
v_call: TRBV5-5; j_call: TRBJ2-7; cdr3_aa: ASSFRQDEQY
v_call: TRBV4-1; j_call: TRBJ2-3; cdr3_aa: ASSQESSLAFGYTQY
v_call: TRBV7-9; j_call: TRBJ1-1; cdr3_aa: ASSRTGTEAF
v_call: TRBV11-2; j_call: TRBJ2-3; cdr3_aa: ASGTLLSGRGDTQY
v_call: TRBV10-3; j_call: TRBJ2-7; cdr3_aa: AIGSDRSSYEQY
v_call: TRBV7-2; j_call: TRBJ2-1; cdr3_aa: ASSLGDFSHEQF
v_call: TRBV27; j_call: TRBJ2-1; cdr3_aa: ASRDPTSSSYNEQF
v_call: TRBV14; j_call: TRBJ2-1; cdr3_aa: ASRFQGQF
v_call: TRBV4-1; j_call: TRBJ2-5; cdr3_aa: ASSQSPAPADPQETQY
v_call: TRBV5-1; j_call: TRBJ1-2; cdr3_aa: ASSPGQGVYGYT
v_call: TRBV7-2; j_call: TRBJ2-1; cdr3_aa: ASRAGVYNEQF
v_call: TRBV7-2; j_call: TRBJ2-3; cdr3_aa: ASSFPLAGAGYTQY
v_call: TRBV5-1; j_call: TRBJ2-3; cdr3_aa: ASSLTGLETDTQY
v_call: TRBV4-1; j_call: TRBJ2-2; cdr3_aa: ASSQTGYATGELF
v_call: TRBV4-2; j_call: TRBJ2-7; cdr3_aa: ASSQDLFAGSYEQY
v_call: TRBV11-2; j_call: TRBJ2-6; cdr3_aa: ASRNTGGRVFMANVLT
v_call: TRBV7-9; j_call: TRBJ2-3; cdr3_aa: ASSLPGQGVGDTQY
v_call: TRBV27; j_call: TRBJ2-7; cdr3_aa: ASSWGTGSYEQY
v_call: TRBV28; j_call: TRBJ2-7; cdr3_aa: ASSSLGYEQY
v_call: TRBV7-3; j_call: TRBJ2-3; cdr3_aa: ASSLGGRYGDTQY
v_call: TRBV10-2; j_call: TRBJ2-1; cdr3_aa: ASRNLQHHEQF
v_call: TRBV25-1; j_call: TRBJ2-7; cdr3_aa: ASSESSRTYEQY
v_call: TRBV18; j_call: TRBJ1-2; cdr3_aa: ASSPQGGGANYGYT
v_call: TRBV30; j_call: TRBJ1-1; cdr3_aa: AWSVLGTEAF